This T cell receptor (beta chain) was sequenced during a study of cytotoxic CD8 clonotypes in ibrutinib-treated CLL. Study summary: Recorded responses included 24 partial and 2 complete; following median around 73 months, approximately 14 stayed remitted and around 12 progressed.

This table comes from immunoSEQ multiplex PCR, and its TCRdb copy is limited to in-frame clones, with some not included. The sample gives over 100,000 clones, 70% to 90% of which show up once; about 2% is in the top ten. Looked up from germline, CDR1 is SNHLY and CDR2 is FYNNEI. V lost 7 bases, J lost 5 bases, and 7 bases stayed unmatched. The CDR3 length is 13 residues. The sample was PBMCs, taken after 24 months of ibrutinib treatment. The gene calls are TRBV2 and TRBJ1-1; 7 nucleotides line up with TRBD1. The receptor was derived from a human donor with chronic lymphocytic leukemia. The CDR3, as DNA: TGTGCCAGCAACCTCGAGACAGGGACTGAAGCTTTCTTT. Protein product: CASNLETGTEAFF.